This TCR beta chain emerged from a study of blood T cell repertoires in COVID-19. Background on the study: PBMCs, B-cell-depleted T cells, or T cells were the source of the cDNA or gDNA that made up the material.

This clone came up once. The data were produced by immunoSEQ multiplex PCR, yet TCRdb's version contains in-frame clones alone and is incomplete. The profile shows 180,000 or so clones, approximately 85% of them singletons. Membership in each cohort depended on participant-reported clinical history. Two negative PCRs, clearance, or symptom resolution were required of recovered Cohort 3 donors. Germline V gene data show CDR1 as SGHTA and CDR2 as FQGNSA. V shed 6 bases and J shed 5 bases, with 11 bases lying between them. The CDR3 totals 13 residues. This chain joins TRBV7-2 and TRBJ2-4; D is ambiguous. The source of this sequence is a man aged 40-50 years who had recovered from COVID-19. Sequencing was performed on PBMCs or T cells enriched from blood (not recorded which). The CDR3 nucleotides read TGTGCCAGCAGGGGCCGTGCCGAAAACATTCAGTACTTC. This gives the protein CASRGRAENIQYF.